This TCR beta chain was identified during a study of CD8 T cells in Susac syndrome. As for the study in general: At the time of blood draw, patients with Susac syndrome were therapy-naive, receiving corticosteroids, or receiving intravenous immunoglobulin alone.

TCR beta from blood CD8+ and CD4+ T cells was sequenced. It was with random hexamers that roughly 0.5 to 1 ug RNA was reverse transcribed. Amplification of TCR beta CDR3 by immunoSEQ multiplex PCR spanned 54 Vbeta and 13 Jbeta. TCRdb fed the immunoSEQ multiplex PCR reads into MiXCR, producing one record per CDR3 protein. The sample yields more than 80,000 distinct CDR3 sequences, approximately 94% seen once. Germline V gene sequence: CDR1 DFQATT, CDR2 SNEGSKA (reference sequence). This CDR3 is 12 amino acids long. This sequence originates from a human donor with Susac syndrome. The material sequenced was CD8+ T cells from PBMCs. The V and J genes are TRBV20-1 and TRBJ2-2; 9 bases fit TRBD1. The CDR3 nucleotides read TGCGGGACAGGGTCAAACACCGGGGAGCTGTTTTTT. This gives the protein CGTGSNTGELFF.